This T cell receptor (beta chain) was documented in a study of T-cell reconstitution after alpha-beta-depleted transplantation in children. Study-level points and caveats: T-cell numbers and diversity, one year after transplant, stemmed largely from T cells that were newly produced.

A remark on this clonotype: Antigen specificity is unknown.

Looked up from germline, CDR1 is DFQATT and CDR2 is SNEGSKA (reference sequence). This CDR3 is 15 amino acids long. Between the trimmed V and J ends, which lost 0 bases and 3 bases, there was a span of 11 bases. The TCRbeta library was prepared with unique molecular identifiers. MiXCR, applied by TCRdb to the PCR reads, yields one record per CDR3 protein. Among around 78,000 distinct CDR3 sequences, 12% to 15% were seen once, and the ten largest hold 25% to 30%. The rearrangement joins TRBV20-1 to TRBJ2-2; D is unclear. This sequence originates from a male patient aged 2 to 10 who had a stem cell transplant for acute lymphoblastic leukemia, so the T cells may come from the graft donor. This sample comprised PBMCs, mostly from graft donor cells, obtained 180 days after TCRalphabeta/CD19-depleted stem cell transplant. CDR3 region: CSARDLGAHTGELFF. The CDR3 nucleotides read TGCAGTGCTAGAGATCTCGGAGCGCACACCGGGGAGCTGTTTTTT.